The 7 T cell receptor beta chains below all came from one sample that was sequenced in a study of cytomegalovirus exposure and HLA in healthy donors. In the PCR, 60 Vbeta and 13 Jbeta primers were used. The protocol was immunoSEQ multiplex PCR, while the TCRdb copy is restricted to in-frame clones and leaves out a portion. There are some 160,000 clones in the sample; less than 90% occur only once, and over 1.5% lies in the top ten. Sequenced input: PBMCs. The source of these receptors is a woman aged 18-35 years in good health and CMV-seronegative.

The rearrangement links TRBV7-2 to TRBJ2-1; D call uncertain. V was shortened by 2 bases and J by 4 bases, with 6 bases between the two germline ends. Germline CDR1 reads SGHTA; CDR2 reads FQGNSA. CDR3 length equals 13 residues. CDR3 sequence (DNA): TGTGCCAGCAGCTTATCTATATACAATGAGCAGTTCTTC. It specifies CASSLSIYNEQFF.

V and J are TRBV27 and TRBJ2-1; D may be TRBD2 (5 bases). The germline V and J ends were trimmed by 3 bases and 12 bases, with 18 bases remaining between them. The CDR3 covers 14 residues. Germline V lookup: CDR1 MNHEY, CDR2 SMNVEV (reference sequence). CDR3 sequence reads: CASSFRFGAEMQFF. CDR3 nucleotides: TGTGCCAGCAGTTTCAGGTTTGGAGCGGAAATGCAGTTCTTC.

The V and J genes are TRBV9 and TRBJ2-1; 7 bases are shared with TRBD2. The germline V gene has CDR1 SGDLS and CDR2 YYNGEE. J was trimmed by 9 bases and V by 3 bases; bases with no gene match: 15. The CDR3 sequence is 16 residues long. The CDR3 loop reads CASSDHRGTTYGEQFF. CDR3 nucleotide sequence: TGTGCCAGCAGCGACCACCGCGGGACTACCTACGGTGAGCAGTTCTTC.

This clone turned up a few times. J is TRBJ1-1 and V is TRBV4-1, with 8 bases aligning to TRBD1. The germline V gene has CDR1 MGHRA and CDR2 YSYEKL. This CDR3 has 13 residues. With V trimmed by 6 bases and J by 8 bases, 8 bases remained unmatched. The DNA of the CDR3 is TGCGCCAGCAGACTGGACAGGGCGGGAGAAGCTTTCTTT. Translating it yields CASRLDRAGEAFF.

This CDR3 reads CASSYGAGVQETQYF. The DNA of the CDR3 is TGTGCCAGCAGTTACGGTGCGGGGGTCCAAGAGACCCAGTACTTC. The chain joins TRBV6-5 to TRBJ2-5; the match to TRBD2 covers 7 bases. This CDR3 is 15 amino acids long. V lost 2 bases, J lost 1 base, and 4 bases stayed unmatched. The germline V gene encodes CDR1 MNHEY and CDR2 SVGAGI.

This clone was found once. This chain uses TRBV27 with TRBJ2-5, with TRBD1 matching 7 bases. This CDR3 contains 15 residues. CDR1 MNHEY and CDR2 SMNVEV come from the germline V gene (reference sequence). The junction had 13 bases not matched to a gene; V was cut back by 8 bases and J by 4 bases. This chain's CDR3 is CASATLTGVVETQYF. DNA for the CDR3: TGTGCCAGCGCCACCCTCACAGGGGTAGTAGAGACCCAGTACTTC.

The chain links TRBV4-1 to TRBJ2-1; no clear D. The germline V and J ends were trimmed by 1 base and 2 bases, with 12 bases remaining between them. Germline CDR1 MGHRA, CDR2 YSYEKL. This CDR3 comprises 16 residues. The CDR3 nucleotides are TGCGCCAGCAGCCAAGGGCATAGCCTAGCCTACAATGAGCAGTTCTTC. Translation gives CASSQGHSLAYNEQFF.